The source of this TCR beta chain is a study of Tregs in tolerant kidney transplant recipients. Study results and limitations: This study did not directly address biological reproducibility. Expanding Tregs on activated donor B cells appeared to best identify donor-specific TCRbeta clones. Validation in larger populations is needed because few patients were studied.

Unstimulated Tregs (CD4+CD25+CD127-) and CD4+CD25- non-Tregs were sorted from PBMCs. CDR3 length: 15 amino acids. Germline V lookup: CDR1 LGHNA, CDR2 YNFKEQ. V lost 0 bases and J 5 bases, leaving 13 bases between the germline ends. Measured with immunoSEQ multiplex PCR; TCRdb has only the in-frame clones, and not every one. The table has 100,000 to 150,000 clones, around nine tenths seen once. Details on this clone: As yet, its antigen is unknown.

The V and J genes are TRBV4-2 and TRBJ2-5, with D tentatively TRBD2 (6 bases). The sequenced sample consisted of CD4+ T cells from blood. The sequence was collected from a human donor in good health. The CDR3 DNA sequence: TGTGCCAGCAGCCAAGATGGGCGGGGAGGCGAGACCCAGTACTTC. It encodes CASSQDGRGGETQYF.